The next 25 T cell receptor beta chains were all read from a single sample in a study of beta chain features in type 1 diabetes. The investigators reverse transcribed all of the isolated RNA, so they sequenced expressed TCRB transcripts. The protocol was immunoSEQ multiplex PCR, while the TCRdb copy is restricted to in-frame clones and leaves out a portion. The sample lists about 700,000 clones, around 15% occurring once. These TCRs are of unknown antigen specificity. Whole-study results and caveats: For Type 1 diabetes patients, all four CD4+ subsets carried TCRB CDR3s that were moderately but significantly shorter.

The sample comprised naive CD4+ T cells from blood. The receptors were gathered from a man younger than 35 with type 1 diabetes.

This clone came up a few times. The V and J genes are TRBV5-6 and TRBJ2-1; D might be TRBD2 (5 bases). Germline CDR1 SGHDT, CDR2 YYEEEE. Trimming stripped 4 bases from V and 3 bases from J, with 8 bases between. CDR3 length: 13 residues. DNA of the CDR3: TGTGCCAGCAGCACCGGGGTCTACAATGAGCAGTTCTTC. It specifies CASSTGVYNEQFF.

V is TRBV5-1 and J is TRBJ2-3; 9 bases are shared with TRBD1. The CDR3 runs 15 residues. Germline trimming cut 4 bases from V and 3 bases from J; bases unmatched to any gene: 6. Germline V gene lookup returns CDR1 SGHRS and CDR2 YFSETQ. CDR3: CASSPPGQGTDTQYF. The CDR3 coding sequence is TGCGCCAGCAGCCCTCCGGGACAGGGAACAGATACGCAGTATTTT. Supplemented by reference TRBV5-1 and TRBJ2-3, the full variable domain reads KAGVTQTPRYLIKTRGQQVTLSCSPISGHRSVSWYQQTPGQGLQFLFEYFSETQRNKGNFPGRFSGRQFSNSRSEMNVSTLELGDSALYLCASSPPGQGTDTQYFGPGTRLTVL.

This clone was counted between two and nine times. This chain connects TRBV7-9 to TRBJ2-3; D is ambiguous. V was trimmed by 5 bases and J by 6 bases, leaving 15 bases between them. Looked up from germline, CDR1 is SEHNR and CDR2 is FQNEAQ (reference sequence). The CDR3 length is 14 residues. CDR3 region: CASSPQTKTDTQYF. The CDR3, as DNA: TGTGCCAGCAGCCCCCAGACCAAGACGGATACGCAGTATTTT.

V and J are TRBV7-9 and TRBJ1-6; D may be TRBD1 (6 bases). V was clipped by 0 bases and J by 1 base, with 16 bases between them. CDR3 length: 19 amino acids. The germline gives CDR1 SEHNR, CDR2 FQNEAQ (reference sequence). The CDR3 region has the DNA TGTGCCAGCAGCTTAGCCGTATCAACGCAGGGGTCCTATAATTCACCCCTCCACTTT. It encodes CASSLAVSTQGSYNSPLHF. The full variable domain, in which reference TRBV7-9 and TRBJ1-6 provide the parts outside the CDR3, is DTGVSQNPRHKITKRGQNVTFRCDPISEHNRLYWYRQTLGQGPEFLTYFQNEAQLEKSRLLSDRFSAERPKGSFSTLEIQRTEQGDSAMYLCASSLAVSTQGSYNSPLHFGNGTRLTVT.

This chain joins TRBV7-2 and TRBJ2-7; D uncertain. Germline V gene data show CDR1 as SGHTA and CDR2 as FQGNSA. The CDR3 is 17 residues long. The ends were cut back, 5 bases at V and 0 bases at J, with 20 bases in the middle. The CDR3 DNA follows: TGTGCCAGCAGCGGACCTGCCTGGAACCATAACTCCTACGAGCAGTACTTC. Translated: CASSGPAWNHNSYEQYF.

The chain is built from TRBV7-2 and TRBJ1-1, with a possible D match to TRBD1 (5 bases). CDR1 SGHTA and CDR2 FQGNSA come from the germline V gene. V gave up 1 base and J gave up 1 base, with 7 bases separating them. This CDR3 contains 14 residues. CDR3: CASSLDRSNTEAFF. CDR3 in DNA: TGTGCCAGCAGCTTAGACAGGTCGAACACTGAAGCTTTCTTT.

As for this clone: At the DNA level, this CDR3 is encoded by other sequences in the same sample as well. The rearrangement joins TRBV4-2 to TRBJ2-3; D gene ambiguous. Deletions cut 0 bases from V and 4 bases from J, with 2 bases between. CDR3 size: 12 residues. The germline V gene encodes CDR1 LGHNA and CDR2 YNFKEQ. CDR3 nucleotides: TGTGCCAGCAGCCAAGAGCCAGATACGCAGTATTTT. This codes for CASSQEPDTQYF.

This clone was detected only a few times. The rearrangement links TRBV29-1 to TRBJ1-1; the D gene is possibly TRBD1 (6 bases). The V gene lost 4 bases and the J gene lost 8 bases, with 8 bases spanning the gap. The CDR3 covers 10 residues. Germline V gene data show CDR1 as SQVTM and CDR2 as ANQGSEA. This CDR3 is CSVGDREAFF. CDR3 bases: TGCAGCGTTGGAGACAGGGAAGCTTTCTTT.

The sample holds a few counts of this clone. CDR3 sequence: CASSESGMGGGYTF. The CDR3 region has the DNA TGTGCCAGCAGTGAATCAGGGATGGGCGGTGGCTACACCTTC. The rearrangement links TRBV6-4 to TRBJ1-2, with D perhaps matching TRBD1 (5 bases). CDR1 is MRHNA and CDR2 is SNTAGT in the germline V gene. Trimming removed 3 bases at V and 7 bases at J, with 15 bases between. The CDR3 contains 14 residues.

The chain couples TRBV4-1 to TRBJ1-2; the D gene is possibly TRBD1 (5 bases). Germline CDR1 MGHRA, CDR2 YSYEKL. V was clipped by 4 bases and J by 8 bases, with 20 bases between them. The CDR3 contains 15 residues. CDR3 sequence: CASSLRQTLGEGYTF. CDR3 in DNA: TGCGCCAGCAGCCTCCGGCAGACACTGGGGGAGGGCTACACCTTC.

The chain couples TRBV29-1 to TRBJ1-1, with 7 bases lining up with TRBD1. The CDR3 loop spans 10 amino acids. Germline values: CDR1 SQVTM, CDR2 ANQGSEA. V was pared by 5 bases and J by 11 bases, with 5 bases of the junction left unmatched. For the CDR3, the DNA is TGCAGCGTTTCGGGACAGCGGGCTTTCTTT. Protein: CSVSGQRAFF.

This clone was counted a few times. This chain uses TRBV19 with TRBJ1-1; a weak D match, TRBD1 (6 bases). V shed 5 bases and J shed 5 bases, with 12 bases lying between them. CDR1 and CDR2 from the germline V gene are LNHDA and SQIVND (reference sequence). CDR3 length: 13 residues. CDR3 sequence reads: CASSRTVGTEAFF. CDR3 sequence (DNA): TGTGCCAGTAGTCGGACAGTGGGGACTGAAGCTTTCTTT.

There are a few counts of this clone. The genes are TRBV30 and TRBJ1-5; D is unclear. The CDR3 is 12 residues long. Trimming took off 2 bases at V and 7 bases at J, with 9 bases between the two ends. Germline loops: CDR1 GTSNPN, CDR2 SVGIG (reference sequence). CDR3 nucleotides: TGTGCCTGGAGTCGCCCCAGACAGCCCCAGCATTTT. Protein: CAWSRPRQPQHF.

As DNA, the CDR3 is TGTGCCAGCAGCTTTTTAGGGATAGGAGAGACCCAGTACTTC. Residues: CASSFLGIGETQYF. The J gene is TRBJ2-5, the V gene TRBV7-9; D call uncertain. The V end was cut by 3 bases, the J end by 4 bases, with 12 bases between. The germline CDR1 and CDR2 sequences are SEHNR and FQNEAQ (reference sequence). This CDR3 spans 14 amino acids.

The V and J genes are TRBV5-4 and TRBJ1-6, with a tentative D call TRBD1 (6 bases). Looked up from germline, CDR1 is SGHNT and CDR2 is YYREEE (reference sequence). The CDR3 spans 12 residues. The ends were cut back, 4 bases at V and 10 bases at J, with 9 bases in the middle. CDR3 in amino acids: CASSQQGSPLHF. CDR3 nucleotide sequence: TGTGCCAGCAGCCAGCAGGGGTCACCCCTCCACTTT.

This clone appeared a few times. The chain couples TRBV20-1 to TRBJ1-1; D gene unclear. The CDR3 consists of 11 residues. V was trimmed by 6 bases and J by 9 bases, leaving 14 bases between them. CDR1 is DFQATT and CDR2 is SNEGSKA in the germline V gene (reference sequence). CDR3 sequence: CSAPDPHKAFF. Here the CDR3 DNA reads TGCAGTGCGCCGGACCCGCACAAAGCTTTCTTT.

This sequence joins TRBV29-1 and TRBJ1-1; 7 positions agree with TRBD1. Germline CDR1 SQVTM, CDR2 ANQGSEA. The CDR3 length is 14 residues. V was pared by 4 bases and J by 3 bases, with 8 bases of the junction left unmatched. The CDR3 spells CSVVRAQGYTEAFF. For the CDR3, the DNA is TGCAGCGTTGTAAGGGCACAGGGGTACACTGAAGCTTTCTTT.

This clone has a handful of counts. The rearrangement links TRBV7-9 to TRBJ2-2; a weak D match, TRBD1 (6 bases). The V end was cut by 5 bases, the J end by 6 bases, with 10 bases between. CDR3 length: 13 residues. Germline-derived CDR1 and CDR2 are SEHNR and FQNEAQ (reference sequence). DNA of the CDR3: TGTGCCAGCAGCCAAGGACAGTCCGGGGAGCTGTTTTTT. The encoded protein is CASSQGQSGELFF.

This clone has more than one count but fewer than ten. The chain employs TRBV14 and TRBJ2-5, with 7 bases fitting TRBD2. The CDR3 length is 17 residues. J was trimmed by 4 bases and V by 3 bases; bases with no gene match: 14. Germline CDR1 reads SGHDN; CDR2 reads FVKESK. The CDR3 DNA reads as TGTGCCAGCAGCCAGTCGGTCGGGGGAGGGGATGGAGAGACCCAGTACTTC. Amino acids: CASSQSVGGGDGETQYF.

This clone was observed a handful of times. The CDR3 spells CASTLLTQNTEAFF. DNA for the CDR3: TGTGCCAGCACCCTGCTAACTCAGAACACTGAAGCTTTCTTT. J is TRBJ1-1 and V is TRBV2; D is ambiguous. CDR1 SNHLY and CDR2 FYNNEI come from the germline V gene. The CDR3 extends over 14 amino acids. Trimming removed 7 bases from V and 1 base from J, with 13 bases in between. Complete variable domain (other parts from reference TRBV2 and TRBJ1-1): EPEVTQTPSHQVTQMGQEVILRCVPISNHLYFYWYRQILGQKVEFLVSFYNNEISEKSEIFDDQFSVERPDGSNFTLKIRSTKLEDSAMYFCASTLLTQNTEAFFGQGTRLTVV.

The chain uses TRBV27 and TRBJ1-1; a possible D gene is TRBD1 (5 bases). Germline CDR1 MNHEY, CDR2 SMNVEV (reference sequence). The CDR3 sequence is 16 residues long. Trimming removed 0 bases at V and 5 bases at J, with 16 bases between. CDR3 coding DNA: TGTGCCAGCAGTTTATCGGGGACGGGAAGGGGAACTGAAGCTTTCTTT. It is translated as CASSLSGTGRGTEAFF.

V gene TRBV30 combines with J gene TRBJ1-5; D gene uncertain. The CDR3 contains 15 residues. The germline CDR1 and CDR2 sequences are GTSNPN and SVGIG (reference sequence). V lost 3 bases, J lost 2 bases, and 14 bases lay in between. The CDR3 DNA reads as TGTGCCTGGAGCATGGGTTTTATGGGCAATCAGCCCCAGCATTTT. This sequence encodes CAWSMGFMGNQPQHF. The whole variable domain, remainder taken from reference TRBV30 and TRBJ1-5, is SQTIHQWPATLVQPVGSPLSLECTVEGTSNPNLYWYRQAAGRGLQLLFYSVGIGQISSEVPQNLSASRPQDRQFILSSKKLLLSDSGFYLCAWSMGFMGNQPQHFGDGTRLSIL.

The table lists this clone with a few counts. The genes are TRBV9 and TRBJ2-7; weak D call: TRBD2 (5 bases). This CDR3 region has 14 residues. Germline CDR1 is SGDLS and CDR2 is YYNGEE. V was clipped by 3 bases and J by 6 bases, with 16 bases between them. The CDR3 protein is CASSAGKFLSEQYF. In DNA, the CDR3 is TGTGCCAGCAGCGCCGGGAAATTTCTCAGCGAGCAGTACTTC.

This clone has only a few counts. The V call is TRBV30, the J call TRBJ1-2, with unresolved D. The CDR3 length is 13 residues. Germline-derived CDR1 and CDR2 are GTSNPN and SVGIG (reference sequence). Trimming left V 3 bases short and J 2 bases short, with 10 bases between. The CDR3 reads CAWRDLGNYGYTF. The CDR3 DNA reads TGTGCCTGGAGGGACTTAGGGAACTATGGCTACACCTTC.

This chain connects TRBV7-9 to TRBJ1-1; possibly TRBD1 for D (5 bases). CDR1 and CDR2 (germline): SEHNR, FQNEAQ (reference sequence). CDR3 length: 15 residues. V lost 5 bases, J lost 2 bases, and 15 bases lay in between. The CDR3 DNA reads as TGTGCCAGCAGCCTAACTAGGGGAGATAACACTGAAGCTTTCTTT. This translates into CASSLTRGDNTEAFF.